The present T cell receptor (delta chain) was sequenced within a study of Vδ1+ human thymocytes. Study-level results: About 20% of thymic delta-chain sequences were Vdelta2, with few Vdelta3, unlike blood Vdelta1+ controls. Thymic TRG and TRD repertoires appeared highly polyclonal, with Gaussian CDR3 length distributions.

J was trimmed by 0 bases and V by 4 bases; bases with no gene match: 16. The CDR3 contains 18 residues. CDR1 and CDR2 from the germline V gene are GEAIGNYY and EKD. This clone was recorded many times. The target antigen is unknown. Sequences come from RNA converted to cDNA by reverse transcription. Pooled V-gene forward primers with one constant-region reverse primer generated the CDR3 amplicons by multiplex PCR. TCRdb re-called the multiplex PCR reads via CATT. The table lists roughly 55,000 delta-chain clones, 15% to 20% of them singletons. Sorted Vdelta1+ thymocytes were about 97% to 99.6% pure. The sequenced material came from Vdelta1+ gamma-delta thymocytes from the thymus. As to subset: FACS-sorted CD3+ TCRalphabeta- TCRVdelta1+ TCRVdelta2- thymocytes. This chain joins TRDV2 and TRDJ1, with 7 positions matching TRDD3. The clonotype comes from a boy under two years old who had congenital heart surgery. This CDR3 reads CACEGLRWGSVYTDKLIF. CDR3 in DNA: TGTGCCTGTGAAGGTCTACGGTGGGGGAGTGTGTACACCGATAAACTCATCTTT.